A few counts support the clone carrying this T cell receptor (beta chain). This sample stems from a study of blood T cells in healthy people across ages. Trimming stripped 5 bases from V and 8 bases from J, with 13 bases between. Germline loops: CDR1 MNHEY, CDR2 SMNVEV (reference sequence). The CDR3 totals 13 residues. It was with a sample-barcoded 5' primer and a J-beta primer mix that a second PCR of roughly 7 to 12 cycles was run. Every cDNA molecule carried a tag from a template-switch adaptor bearing 12 random nucleotides. In TCRdb, the 5' RACE reads were re-called with MiXCR into one record per CDR3 protein. The sample includes over a million distinct CDR3 sequences, around 43% seen only once; the top ten take 18%.

The sequence came from a woman aged 60-75 years in good health. Material: blood. The chain carries TRBV27 and TRBJ2-1, with D possibly being TRBD2 (6 bases). CDR3 nucleotides: TGTGCCAGCAGTAGACGGGAGTGGGATGAGCAGTTCTTC. This gives the protein CASSRREWDEQFF.